This T cell receptor beta chain was sequenced in a study of cytotoxic CD8 clonotypes in ibrutinib-treated CLL. Across the study: In all, about a dozen patients were relapsed/refractory, approximately 14 were treatment-naive and 17 were IGHV unmutated.

General study findings and limits: Under treatment, the uncommon public clonotypes either contracted or remained stable.

The CDR3 has 13 amino acids. The V and J ends lost 6 bases and 0 bases respectively, with 11 bases between them. CDR1 is SQVTM and CDR2 is ANQGSEA in the germline V gene. As to this clone: Its antigen is still unknown.

Sequencing used immunoSEQ multiplex PCR; TCRdb keeps in-frame clones, though not all of them. Of around 40,000 clones in the sample, around 70% were seen once. The chain recombines TRBV29-1 with TRBJ1-1; D is perhaps TRBD1 (6 bases). This receptor was obtained from a human donor with chronic lymphocytic leukemia. The source was PBMCs, collected at disease progression, from a patient treated with ibrutinib. CDR3 sequence (DNA): TGCAGCGTCATACAGGGTGTGAACACTGAAGCTTTCTTT. This sequence encodes CSVIQGVNTEAFF.